Presented here are 21 T cell receptor beta chains from one specimen sequenced in a study of T cells expressing NK-cell markers. TCRdb derives one entry per CDR3 protein from the 5' RACE reads, leaving out DNA. This listing includes about 460,000 distinct CDR3 sequences. Specimen: blood T cells: a sorted CD56 or NKG2C T cell subset, CD4+ or CD8+ T cells, or bulk PBMC T cells (not recorded which). These receptors all stem from a woman between 45 and 60 years old in good health.

This chain connects TRBV7-2 to TRBJ1-3. Germline CDR1 reads SGHTA; CDR2 reads FQGNSA. The CDR3 is made up of 12 amino acids. This CDR3 reads CASSNLGNTIYF.

The chain uses TRBV11-2 and TRBJ2-3; the TCRdb call, TRBD1, lacks DNA for checking. CDR3 length: 14 amino acids. Germline assignment: CDR1 SGHAT and CDR2 FQNNGV. The CDR3 loop is CASNQGAAADTQYF.

The chain couples TRBV12-3 or TRBV12-4 to TRBJ2-2; lacking DNA, the TRBD2 call made by TCRdb goes unchecked. The CDR3 is made up of 18 amino acids. The CDR3 is CASQQHPSRGGRTGELFF.

This chain connects TRBV30 to TRBJ2-7; without DNA, the TCRdb call of TRBD2 cannot be checked. Germline CDR1 GTSNPN, CDR2 SVGIG (reference sequence). CDR3 size: 13 residues. The CDR3 protein is CAWSVLAGQEQYF.

This sequence joins TRBV11-2 and TRBJ2-7; TCRdb picks TRBD2, but there is no DNA to check that call. This CDR3 is built from 15 residues. In germline, CDR1 is SGHAT, CDR2 FQNNGV. CDR3 sequence: CASLGGLARKGEQYF.

The chain couples TRBV7-9 to TRBJ2-1; TCRdb names TRBD2, which stays unverified in the absence of DNA. The CDR3 loop spans 15 amino acids. From germline, CDR1 is SEHNR and CDR2 FQNEAQ (reference sequence). CDR3 sequence: CASSLASGRAPEQFF.

The chain combines TRBV11-2 with TRBJ2-2; the TCRdb call, TRBD1, lacks DNA for checking. The CDR3 is made up of 15 amino acids. CDR1 and CDR2 from the germline V gene are SGHAT and FQNNGV. The CDR3 reads CASSLLGGNTGELFF.

The chain recombines TRBV2 with TRBJ2-7; the D call of TRBD1 rests on TCRdb alone, since no DNA is present to check it. This CDR3 is built from 16 residues. Germline loops: CDR1 SNHLY, CDR2 FYNNEI. CDR3 region: CASSEGDASGRGEQYF.

This rearrangement joins TRBV10-1 to TRBJ2-2. The CDR3 is 13 residues long. In germline, CDR1 is WNHNN, CDR2 SYGVQD (reference sequence). The chain's CDR3 is CASSGQLTGELFF.

The genes are TRBV24-1 and TRBJ2-1; TCRdb's D gene call, TRBD1, goes unchecked for lack of DNA. The CDR3 contains 12 residues. CDR1 and CDR2 (germline): KGHDR, SFDVKD. CDR3 residues: CATSDPPSEQFF.

This chain connects TRBV20-1 to TRBJ2-5. The CDR3 consists of 13 residues. Germline V CDR1 and CDR2: DFQATT, SNEGSKA (reference sequence). The CDR3 sequence is CSARQDYKETQYF.

The rearrangement links TRBV29-1 to TRBJ2-1; TCRdb reports TRBD1, a call that lacks DNA to check it against. Germline-derived CDR1 and CDR2 are SQVTM and ANQGSEA. The CDR3 covers 16 residues. CDR3 residues: CSVQGGGVGTYNEQFF.

The chain carries TRBV10-3 and TRBJ2-7. CDR3 length equals 11 residues. Germline CDR1 is ENHRY and CDR2 is SYGVKD. The CDR3 loop reads CAISERYEQYF.

This chain connects TRBV10-3 to TRBJ2-3. CDR3 length: 15 residues. Per germline, CDR1 ENHRY and CDR2 SYGVKD. The CDR3 loop reads CATGNGGASTDTQYF.

J is TRBJ2-1 and V is TRBV10-2; TCRdb picks TRBD2, but there is no DNA to check that call. The CDR3 runs to 17 residues. The germline V gene has CDR1 WSHSY and CDR2 SAAADI. CDR3 in amino acids: CASSDYGGSGIDNEQFF.

The chain employs TRBV27 and TRBJ2-2; the TCRdb call, TRBD2, lacks DNA for checking. The CDR3 spans 16 residues. CDR1 and CDR2 from the germline V gene are MNHEY and SMNVEV (reference sequence). The CDR3 here is CASSPAGTLNTGELFF.

The rearrangement links TRBV20-1 to TRBJ2-1; TCRdb indicates TRBD2, and absent DNA this call remains unverified. CDR1 is DFQATT, CDR2 SNEGSKA, per germline (reference sequence). The CDR3 covers 14 residues. The CDR3 here is CSARDPGGENEQFF.

This chain joins TRBV5-1 and TRBJ2-3; TCRdb proposes TRBD2, but this gene call is untestable without DNA. CDR1 and CDR2 from the germline V gene are SGHRS and YFSETQ. The CDR3 has 11 amino acids. CDR3 residues: CASREGAPQYF.

This chain uses TRBV3-1 with TRBJ2-7; TCRdb names TRBD2, which stays unverified in the absence of DNA. The CDR3 has 17 residues. Germline assignment: CDR1 LGHDT and CDR2 YNNKEL (reference sequence). The CDR3 reads CASSQGSELAASYEQYF.

The chain has TRBV7-3 and TRBJ1-1; without DNA, the TCRdb call of TRBD1 cannot be checked. The CDR3 is 14 amino acids. CDR1 is SGHTA and CDR2 is FQGTGA in the germline V gene. The CDR3 loop reads CASSPTDSNTEAFF.

V usage is TRBV6-5 and J usage is TRBJ1-1; the D call of TRBD1 rests on TCRdb alone, since no DNA is present to check it. In germline, CDR1 is MNHEY, CDR2 SVGAGI. The length of the CDR3 is 11 residues. The CDR3 sequence is CASGGLAEAFF.